Below are 20 T cell receptor beta chains sequenced from a single sample in a study of T-cell reconstitution after alpha-beta-depleted transplantation in children. As it was prepared, the TCRbeta library received unique molecular identifiers. TCRdb independently ran MiXCR on the PCR reads; one entry per CDR3 protein. The sample consists of about 240,000 distinct CDR3 sequences, 12% of them appearing once. Sequencing was performed on PBMCs from the stem cell graft donor, taken from the stem cell graft. These receptors were collected from a human donor who donated a stem cell graft to a child with acute lymphoblastic leukemia.

This clonotype showed up many times. This chain connects TRBV7-2 to TRBJ2-5; no firm D call. The CDR3 is 12 amino acids. V was trimmed by 7 bases and J by 5 bases, leaving 11 bases between them. Germline V CDR1 and CDR2: SGHTA, FQGNSA. DNA for the CDR3: TGTGCCAGCACCCTACTCGGCGAGACCCAGTACTTC. It translates to CASTLLGETQYF.

This clonotype is labeled as medium-sized. This chain links TRBV29-1 with TRBJ2-4, with D perhaps TRBD1 (5 bases). The CDR3 consists of 14 residues. CDR1 and CDR2 (germline): SQVTM, ANQGSEA. V was trimmed by 0 bases and J by 0 bases, leaving 6 bases between them. CDR3 residues: CSVEEGLAKNIQYF. Written as DNA, the CDR3 is TGCAGCGTTGAAGAGGGGCTAGCCAAAAACATTCAGTACTTC.

The chain employs TRBV4-3 and TRBJ2-1, with D possibly matching TRBD2 (6 bases). The V end lost 3 bases, the J end lost 7 bases, and 19 bases lay between the germline ends. This CDR3 is 16 amino acids long. CDR1 LGHNA and CDR2 YSLEER come from the germline V gene. The CDR3 here is CASSQAGTASRNEQFF. CDR3 DNA: TGCGCCAGCAGCCAGGCGGGGACCGCCAGTAGGAATGAGCAGTTCTTC.

In this sample, this clonotype turned up a few times. The J gene is TRBJ2-7, the V gene TRBV20-1, with D uncertain. The ends were cut back, 6 bases at V and 5 bases at J, with 8 bases in the middle. The germline CDR1 and CDR2 sequences are DFQATT and SNEGSKA (reference sequence). This CDR3 is 10 amino acids long. The chain's CDR3 is CSARDHEQYF. Here the CDR3 DNA reads TGCAGTGCCCGAGACCACGAGCAGTACTTC.

This clonotype was picked up a small number of times. This rearrangement joins TRBV7-6 to TRBJ2-5; D may be TRBD1 or TRBD2 (5 bases each). Germline V CDR1 and CDR2: SGHVS, FNYEAQ. Trimming took 5 bases from V and 3 from J, leaving 10 bases between them. The CDR3 totals 13 residues. The DNA for the CDR3 is TGTGCCAGCAGCGGACTGGGGGAAGAGACCCAGTACTTC. It is translated as CASSGLGEETQYF.

As to this clonotype: Given a much more abundant clone one base away, this may be a read error. The CDR3 nucleotides are TGTGCCAGCAGCCCAGTGGGACAGTACTATGGCTTCACCTTC. This codes for CASSPVGQYYGFTF. The genes are TRBV7-8 and TRBJ1-2, with 7 bases aligning to TRBD1. The germline gives CDR1 SGHVS, CDR2 FQNEAQ. The CDR3 totals 14 residues. The whole variable domain, filled in from reference TRBV7-8 and TRBJ1-2, reads GAGVSQSPRYKVAKRGQDVALRCDPISGHVSLFWYQQALGQGPEFLTYFQNEAQLDKSGLPSDRFFAERPEGSVSTLKIQRTQQEDSAVYLCASSPVGQYYGFTFGSGTRLTVV.

This clonotype was detected many times. The chain recombines TRBV12-5 with TRBJ2-1; 8 nucleotides line up with TRBD2. Trimming took 0 bases from V and 5 from J; bases not matched to a gene: 6. The germline gives CDR1 LGHNT, CDR2 FRNRAP. The CDR3 has 16 amino acids. CDR3: CASGLVTGGPDNEQFF. The CDR3 coding sequence is TGTGCTAGTGGTTTGGTAACGGGAGGGCCGGACAATGAGCAGTTCTTC.

Ten or more counts support this clonotype. The chain couples TRBV2 to TRBJ1-2, with D unclear. CDR1 and CDR2 (germline): SNHLY, FYNNEI. This CDR3 comprises 11 residues. Here the CDR3 DNA reads TGTGGCAACTTGTCTAACTATGGCTACACCTTC. Translating gives CGNLSNYGYTF.

This clonotype was recorded at least ten times. The V gene is TRBV28, the J gene TRBJ1-1, with 7 bases matching TRBD1. The CDR3 extends over 16 amino acids. V trimming: 3 bases; J trimming: 3 bases; junction bases outside the gene matches: 10. Germline V gene lookup returns CDR1 MDHEN and CDR2 SYDVKM. The CDR3 sequence: CASSFDRVLRYTEAFF. CDR3 bases: TGTGCCAGCAGTTTCGACAGGGTGTTAAGGTACACTGAAGCTTTCTTT.

This clonotype has at least ten counts. V usage is TRBV7-2 and J usage is TRBJ2-1; D perhaps matches TRBD2 (6 bases). This CDR3 is built from 13 residues. Per the germline V gene, CDR1 is SGHTA and CDR2 is FQGNSA. The V and J ends lost 5 bases and 7 bases respectively, with 12 bases between them. The CDR3 sequence: CASSLRLVNEQFF. The CDR3 DNA follows: TGTGCCAGCAGCCTACGACTAGTGAATGAGCAGTTCTTC.

This clonotype was seen just once. The chain recombines TRBV12-3 or TRBV12-4 with TRBJ1-1; the match to TRBD1 covers 8 bases. The CDR3 totals 17 residues. Trimming at V came to 6 bases and at J to 4 bases, leaving 16 bases not matched to a gene. The CDR3 region is CASRLWTGRGRGTEAFF. The CDR3 DNA reads as TGTGCCAGCAGACTCTGGACAGGGAGGGGAAGGGGCACTGAAGCTTTCTTT.

In its sample, this clonotype was seen many times. V and J are TRBV29-1 and TRBJ2-7, with D unclear. CDR3 length: 12 residues. The germline V and J ends were trimmed by 7 bases and 3 bases, with 13 bases remaining between them. Germline V gives CDR1 SQVTM, CDR2 ANQGSEA. The CDR3 spells CSAGVGIYEQYF. The CDR3, as DNA: TGCAGCGCCGGAGTGGGGATCTACGAGCAGTACTTC.

This clonotype was detected ten times or more. V gene TRBV4-2 combines with J gene TRBJ2-4; 9 positions match TRBD2. The CDR3 is made up of 16 amino acids. V shed 3 bases, J shed 0 bases, and the junction held 3 bases outside the gene matches. Per germline, CDR1 LGHNA and CDR2 YNFKEQ. The CDR3 region is CASSQRAGGAKNIQYF. The CDR3 region has the DNA TGTGCCAGCAGCCAGCGAGCGGGAGGAGCCAAAAACATTCAGTACTTC.

On this clonotype: A junction boundary mismatches the germline segment, possibly from a read error. This chain connects TRBV6-1 to TRBJ2-5; D call uncertain. CDR1 and CDR2 (germline): MNHNS, SASEGT. CDR3 length: 10 amino acids. The CDR3 reads CASREETQYF. The CDR3 DNA reads TGTGCCAGCAGAGAAGAGACCCAGTACTTC.

This clonotype was recorded at least ten times. The V gene is TRBV20-1, the J gene TRBJ2-7, with D uncertain. The CDR3 is 11 residues long. In germline, CDR1 is DFQATT, CDR2 SNEGSKA (reference sequence). V shed 5 bases and J shed 1 base, with 6 bases lying between them. The CDR3 here is CSAGVSYEQYF. The CDR3 nucleotides are TGCAGTGCTGGGGTTTCCTACGAGCAGTACTTC.

The chain is built from TRBV7-8 and TRBJ1-5; D gene uncertain. Trimming shortened V by 1 base and J by 4 bases, and 8 bases separated the two germline ends. There are 14 residues in the CDR3. Germline V gene data show CDR1 as SGHVS and CDR2 as FQNEAQ. The CDR3 is CASSLEGVNQPQHF. The CDR3 bases are TGTGCCAGCAGCTTAGAGGGCGTTAATCAGCCCCAGCATTTT.

CDR3: CATKDGIEDSYGYTF. As DNA, the CDR3 is TGTGCCACCAAAGATGGGATTGAGGATTCCTATGGCTACACCTTC. The chain combines TRBV6-1 with TRBJ1-2; no clear D gene. Germline-derived CDR1 and CDR2 are MNHNS and SASEGT. Between the trimmed V and J ends, which lost 10 bases and 4 bases, there was a span of 22 bases. The length of the CDR3 is 15 residues.

This clonotype was recorded many times. The rearrangement uses TRBV20-1 and TRBJ1-1; D not resolved. This CDR3 is 10 amino acids long. Germline V CDR1 and CDR2: DFQATT, SNEGSKA (reference sequence). V dropped 3 bases and J dropped 10 bases, with 9 bases sitting between them. The CDR3: CSARTHGAFF. Here the CDR3 DNA reads TGCAGTGCTAGGACACACGGAGCTTTCTTT.

This clonotype was recorded at least ten times. The genes are TRBV12-3 or TRBV12-4 and TRBJ2-7, with D perhaps matching TRBD2 (6 bases). The CDR3 runs to 14 residues. The V end was cut by 5 bases, the J end by 5 bases, with 16 bases between. For the CDR3, the DNA is TGTGCCAGCAGTCTACGGGACTCCCGGAACGAGCAGTACTTC. This codes for CASSLRDSRNEQYF.

This chain joins TRBV19 and TRBJ2-1; D is ambiguous. V was trimmed by 8 bases and J by 3 bases, leaving 11 bases between them. Germline CDR1 LNHDA, CDR2 SQIVND (reference sequence). The CDR3 is made up of 13 amino acids. In DNA form, the CDR3 reads TGTGCCAGTCGGACCAGCCTCTACAATGAGCAGTTCTTC. Its translation is CASRTSLYNEQFF.